This T cell receptor (beta chain) was sequenced during a study of T cells after yellow fever vaccination. Deletions cut 4 bases from V and 1 base from J, with 20 bases between. The CDR3 has 17 residues. Per germline, CDR1 SEHNR and CDR2 FQNEAQ (reference sequence). Template switching by 5'RACE produced TCR cDNA, adding a universal primer site and UMIs. Each CDR3 protein gets one entry after TCRdb re-called the 5' RACE reads with MiXCR. The sample lists hundreds of thousands of distinct CDR3 sequences, around an eighth seen once, with over 13% in the top ten. General observations from the study: Once the booster was given, most primary-vaccination clones reappeared, at just under 98% for CD4 and around 90% for CD8.

Remarks on this clonotype: Its specificity is not known.

This chain connects TRBV7-9 to TRBJ2-7; either TRBD1 or TRBD2 may fit D (7 bases each). The input for sequencing was PBMCs, taken on the day of the yellow fever booster vaccination. This receptor was taken from a man in his thirties or forties who received the YFV17D yellow fever vaccine. The CDR3 loop reads CASSSGGVTGNSYEQYF. In DNA, the CDR3 is TGTGCCAGCAGCTCTGGGGGGGTGACAGGGAATTCCTACGAGCAGTACTTC.